One sample yielded the 32 T cell receptor beta chains listed below, sequenced in a study of T cell responses to AZD1222 COVID-19 vaccine. Method: immunoSEQ multiplex PCR; TCRdb's copy keeps in-frame clones and lacks some. The sample consists of roughly 100,000 clones, around 86% of them appearing once. The material was peripheral blood, obtained 28 days after the second dose of the MenACWY control vaccine. These receptors all stem from an adult who received the MenACWY meningococcal vaccine as a control.

In nucleotides, the CDR3 is TGTGCCAGCAGTTTGGCGGGGACAGCTTGGGGGTACGAGCAGTACTTC. Protein: CASSLAGTAWGYEQYF. This sequence joins TRBV6-2 or TRBV6-3 and TRBJ2-7, with D possibly matching TRBD1 (7 bases). Trimming left V 4 bases short and J 4 bases short, with 20 bases between. The CDR3 extends over 16 amino acids. Germline lookup yields CDR1 MNHEY and CDR2 SVGEGT.

This chain uses TRBV7-2 with TRBJ2-7; possibly TRBD1 for D (6 bases). CDR1 SGHTA and CDR2 FQGNSA come from the germline V gene. The V gene lost 4 bases and the J gene lost 0 bases, with 10 bases spanning the gap. The CDR3 is 14 amino acids. CDR3 sequence: CASSSRQDSYEQYF. The CDR3 nucleotides read TGTGCCAGCAGCTCACGACAGGACTCCTACGAGCAGTACTTC.

The genes are TRBV19 and TRBJ1-2, with TRBD1 matching 10 bases. The trim removed 3 bases at V and 4 bases at J, leaving 14 bases unmatched. This CDR3 contains 18 residues. Germline CDR1 reads LNHDA; CDR2 reads SQIVND (reference sequence). Here the CDR3 DNA reads TGTGCCAGTAGTATTGAGGGACAGGGGAATTATCCCCCCTATGGCTACACCTTC. This translates into CASSIEGQGNYPPYGYTF.

The chain employs TRBV5-1 and TRBJ1-6; D is unresolved. The CDR3 runs 15 residues. CDR1 is SGHRS, CDR2 YFSETQ, per germline. V was trimmed by 0 bases and J by 9 bases, leaving 13 bases between them. As DNA, the CDR3 is TGCGCCAGCAGCTTGGCAGGTACATCGGGTTCACCCCTCCACTTT. It translates to CASSLAGTSGSPLHF.

The chain recombines TRBV2 with TRBJ1-5; unclear D gene. The CDR3 spans 17 residues. V lost 3 bases to trimming and J lost 0 bases, with 15 bases between them. Germline CDR1 and CDR2: SNHLY and FYNNEI. CDR3 coding DNA: TGTGCCAGCAGTGAGCGTGTAGGAGTTTATAGCAATCAGCCCCAGCATTTT. Protein product: CASSERVGVYSNQPQHF.

CDR3 DNA: TGTGCCAGTAGTATTAAGGCGGACAGAACTAACTATGGCTACACCTTC. It codes for CASSIKADRTNYGYTF. V usage is TRBV19 and J usage is TRBJ1-2; D is possibly TRBD1 (6 bases). CDR3 length equals 16 residues. The ends were cut back, 3 bases at V and 0 bases at J, with 14 bases in the middle. Per the germline V gene, CDR1 is LNHDA and CDR2 is SQIVND (reference sequence).

CDR3 sequence: CASSPRGSDTTEAFF. The CDR3 nucleotides are TGTGCCAGCTCACCGAGGGGGTCAGACACGACTGAAGCTTTCTTT. The V call is TRBV18, the J call TRBJ1-1; a weak D match, TRBD1 (6 bases). V lost 3 bases and J lost 5, with 16 bases in between. CDR1 is KGHSH, CDR2 LQKENI, per germline. This CDR3 is built from 15 residues.

This chain connects TRBV27 to TRBJ2-1; 9 bases map to TRBD2. Germline-derived CDR1 and CDR2 are MNHEY and SMNVEV (reference sequence). This CDR3 spans 14 amino acids. The V gene end was trimmed by 9 bases and the J gene end by 8 bases; junction bases not matched to a gene: 11. CDR3 residues: CASFRVAGAYEQFF. CDR3 sequence (DNA): TGTGCCAGTTTTCGGGTAGCGGGGGCCTATGAGCAGTTCTTC.

The rearrangement uses TRBV4-1 and TRBJ2-7; TRBD1 matches at 8 bases. The J segment lost 6 bases and the V segment lost 4 bases, leaving 5 bases of the junction unmatched. The CDR3 is made up of 13 amino acids. Germline V CDR1 and CDR2: MGHRA, YSYEKL. The CDR3 DNA sequence: TGCGCCAGCAGCCTCTCAACAGGGGGCGAGCAGTACTTC. This sequence encodes CASSLSTGGEQYF.

V gene TRBV18 combines with J gene TRBJ2-2; D not certain. CDR1 KGHSH and CDR2 LQKENI come from the germline V gene. This CDR3 has 13 residues. Trimming left V 2 bases short and J 4 bases short, with 5 bases between. For the CDR3, the DNA is TGTGCCAGCTCACCAACGGCCACCGGGGAGCTGTTTTTT. Translated: CASSPTATGELFF.

The gene calls are TRBV6-6 and TRBJ1-6; 9 bases are a match to TRBD1. V trimming: 7 bases; J trimming: 0 bases; junction bases outside the gene matches: 4. The CDR3 consists of 16 residues. Germline CDR1 MNHNY, CDR2 SVGAGI (reference sequence). The CDR3 sequence is CASIRDRVSYNSPLHF. DNA for the CDR3: TGTGCCAGCATCCGGGACAGGGTCTCCTATAATTCACCCCTCCACTTT.

This clone turned up a few times. The rearrangement uses TRBV6-5 and TRBJ2-7; possible D gene TRBD1, 5 bases. Germline assignment: CDR1 MNHEY and CDR2 SVGAGI. There are 15 residues in the CDR3. Trimming left V 5 bases short and J 1 base short, with 15 bases between. CDR3 bases: TGTGCCAGCAGTCGCAGCCGTGACAGATCCTACGAGCAGTACTTC. Translation gives CASSRSRDRSYEQYF.

The chain employs TRBV27 and TRBJ2-3; TRBD2 matches 12 bases. V dropped 5 bases and J dropped 4; count of bases not matched to a gene: 10. CDR1 and CDR2 (germline): MNHEY, SMNVEV (reference sequence). The CDR3 loop spans 17 amino acids. CDR3 sequence (DNA): TGTGCCAGCAGTAAAGACGCTAGCGGGGGGGCTGCAGATACGCAGTATTTT. The encoded protein is CASSKDASGGAADTQYF.

This clone has just a few counts. The chain combines TRBV7-2 with TRBJ1-6, with D uncertain. Germline CDR1 reads SGHTA; CDR2 reads FQGNSA. V lost 1 base to trimming and J lost 3 bases, with 4 bases between them. The CDR3 extends over 14 amino acids. The chain's CDR3 is CASSLGIYNSPLHF. CDR3 in DNA: TGTGCCAGCAGCTTAGGGATCTATAATTCACCCCTCCACTTT.

This clone turned up a few times. V gene TRBV6-5 combines with J gene TRBJ1-2; perhaps TRBD1 as D (5 bases). The V end was cut by 7 bases, the J end by 1 base, with 16 bases between. Germline V gene lookup returns CDR1 MNHEY and CDR2 SVGAGI. CDR3 length equals 15 residues. CDR3 loop: CASTGAPPNNYGYTF. In DNA form, the CDR3 reads TGTGCCAGCACCGGGGCCCCACCGAATAACTATGGCTACACCTTC.

The chain uses TRBV7-6 and TRBJ2-1; D uncertain. V was cut by 4 bases and J by 5 bases, with 9 bases left in between. The CDR3 has 13 residues. The germline V gene has CDR1 SGHVS and CDR2 FNYEAQ. The CDR3 DNA reads as TGTGCCAGCAGCTCCCGGGTTAACAATGAGCAGTTCTTC. It encodes CASSSRVNNEQFF.

CDR3 amino acids: CASSLGVTQETQYF. DNA of the CDR3: TGTGCCAGCAGTTTAGGTGTAACCCAAGAGACCCAGTACTTC. V gene TRBV27 combines with J gene TRBJ2-5; no reliable D call. The CDR3 length is 14 residues. Looked up from germline, CDR1 is MNHEY and CDR2 is SMNVEV (reference sequence). The ends were cut back, 2 bases at V and 1 base at J, with 8 bases in the middle.

The chain has TRBV24-1 and TRBJ2-7; the match to TRBD1 covers 10 bases. This CDR3 region has 15 residues. Trimming cost V 5 bases and J 10 bases; bases outside gene matches: 13. The germline V gene encodes CDR1 KGHDR and CDR2 SFDVKD. The CDR3 DNA reads TGTGCCACCAGTGGTGGTGGGACAGGGGATACCCTACAGTACTTC. Translated, it gives CATSGGGTGDTLQYF.

The chain carries TRBV28 and TRBJ1-2; D is undetermined. This CDR3 is built from 11 residues. The V end was cut by 7 bases, the J end by 4 bases, with 7 bases between. CDR1 MDHEN and CDR2 SYDVKM come from the germline V gene. The CDR3 is CASTQFYGYTF. The CDR3 DNA reads TGTGCCAGCACGCAATTCTATGGCTACACCTTC.

In its sample, this clone was seen once. The rearrangement links TRBV27 to TRBJ1-1; TRBD1 agrees at 7 bases. This CDR3 has 15 amino acids. Germline V gene lookup returns CDR1 MNHEY and CDR2 SMNVEV (reference sequence). V shed 3 bases and J 4 bases; nucleotides not matched to a gene: 8. CDR3 protein: CASSFHDRVGTEAFF. The CDR3, as DNA: TGTGCCAGCAGTTTCCATGACAGGGTCGGCACTGAAGCTTTCTTT.

The chain employs TRBV28 and TRBJ2-7; no definite D call. Germline lookup yields CDR1 MDHEN and CDR2 SYDVKM. This CDR3 region has 14 residues. V was cut by 2 bases and J by 2 bases, with 10 bases left in between. The CDR3 is CASSLGVRTYEQYF. In nucleotides, the CDR3 is TGTGCCAGCAGTTTAGGAGTCAGGACCTACGAGCAGTACTTC.

The chain employs TRBV28 and TRBJ1-6, with D unresolved. Germline values: CDR1 MDHEN, CDR2 SYDVKM. Trimming removed 3 bases from V and 15 bases from J, with 21 bases in between. The CDR3 is made up of 15 amino acids. The CDR3 bases are TGTGCCAGCAGTTTGGGCGGTGAGGTCAATAATGTCCTCCACTTT. Translating it yields CASSLGGEVNNVLHF.

The chain couples TRBV16 to TRBJ1-5; no definite D call. This CDR3 contains 15 residues. In germline, CDR1 is KGHSY, CDR2 FQNENV. V shed 0 bases and J shed 0 bases, with 6 bases lying between them. As DNA, the CDR3 is TGTGCCAGCAGCCAATCGTCAGGTAGCAATCAGCCCCAGCATTTT. Its translation is CASSQSSGSNQPQHF.

The chain is built from TRBV4-2 and TRBJ2-3; 8 bases align to TRBD2. Trimming removed 1 base from V and 3 bases from J; junction bases left unmatched: 12. This CDR3 spans 18 amino acids. Germline CDR1 LGHNA, CDR2 YNFKEQ. CDR3 nucleotides: TGTGCCAGCAGCCAAGTTATAAGGGGACTAGGAGCGACAGATACGCAGTATTTT. Protein sequence: CASSQVIRGLGATDTQYF.

The V gene is TRBV7-8, the J gene TRBJ1-2; the D gene is possibly TRBD1 (6 bases). The CDR3 is 14 residues long. The V end was cut by 5 bases, the J end by 3 bases, with 13 bases between. Germline V gene lookup returns CDR1 SGHVS and CDR2 FQNEAQ. The CDR3 DNA sequence: TGTGCCAGCAGCCAAACAGGGCCGGACTATGGCTACACCTTC. This codes for CASSQTGPDYGYTF.

The rearrangement links TRBV5-1 to TRBJ2-7; TRBD1 or TRBD2 may be the D gene (5 bases each). CDR1 is SGHRS and CDR2 is YFSETQ in the germline V gene. The CDR3 is made up of 13 amino acids. V lost 0 bases and J 6 bases, leaving 10 bases between the germline ends. The CDR3, as DNA: TGCGCCAGCAGCTTGGTGGGACCGGGCGAGCAGTACTTC. Amino acids: CASSLVGPGEQYF.

V and J are TRBV24-1 and TRBJ1-5; no definite D call. V gave up 4 bases and J gave up 5 bases, with 5 bases separating them. The CDR3 totals 12 residues. Germline V lookup: CDR1 KGHDR, CDR2 SFDVKD. The CDR3 sequence: CATSDSHQPQHF. In DNA form, the CDR3 reads TGTGCCACCAGTGACAGTCATCAGCCCCAGCATTTT.

The chain combines TRBV7-9 with TRBJ1-5; 9 bases are a match to TRBD1. The ends lost 5 bases at V and 5 bases at J; junction bases unmatched: 4. CDR1 SEHNR and CDR2 FQNEAQ come from the germline V gene (reference sequence). The CDR3 extends over 14 amino acids. CDR3 bases: TGTGCCAGCAGCACAGGGGGCGAAGATCAGCCCCAGCATTTT. Translation gives CASSTGGEDQPQHF.

The chain joins TRBV11-2 to TRBJ1-1; D gene uncertain. The CDR3 is 15 residues long. V was trimmed by 1 base and J by 4 bases, leaving 13 bases between them. CDR1 and CDR2 from the germline V gene are SGHAT and FQNNGV. For the CDR3, the DNA is TGTGCCAGCAGCTTAGGGGCCGGCACTTTCACTGAAGCTTTCTTT. Its translation: CASSLGAGTFTEAFF.

The rearrangement links TRBV2 to TRBJ2-3; maybe TRBD2 (5 bases). Germline V lookup: CDR1 SNHLY, CDR2 FYNNEI. The CDR3 length is 14 residues. V lost 8 bases to trimming and J lost 0 bases, with 12 bases between them. CDR3: CASQDGVSTDTQYF. The CDR3 DNA follows: TGTGCCAGCCAGGACGGGGTCAGCACAGATACGCAGTATTTT.

This chain links TRBV25-1 with TRBJ2-7, with D unclear. Per germline, CDR1 MGHDK and CDR2 SYGVNS. V was cut by 2 bases and J by 3 bases, with 14 bases left in between. The CDR3 sequence is 15 residues long. This CDR3 reads CASSEAELGHYEQYF. The CDR3 DNA reads TGTGCCAGCAGTGAAGCGGAGCTGGGCCACTACGAGCAGTACTTC.

J is TRBJ1-1 and V is TRBV7-2; D is ambiguous. The V end lost 5 bases, the J end lost 2 bases, and 15 bases lay between the germline ends. The CDR3 totals 15 residues. Germline V gene sequence: CDR1 SGHTA, CDR2 FQGNSA. The CDR3 region is CASSDAIARNTEAFF. DNA of the CDR3: TGTGCCAGCAGCGATGCCATCGCCCGAAACACTGAAGCTTTCTTT.